This is a list of T cell receptor beta chains from one sample in a study of OX40 agonist ivuxolimab in advanced cancers. The protocol was immunoSEQ multiplex PCR, while the TCRdb copy is restricted to in-frame clones and leaves out a portion. The sample shows about 74,000 clones, 80% to 85% of them seen only once. This sample comprised CD4+ or CD8+ T cells sorted from blood, obtained in a trial of the OX40 agonist ivuxolimab. These receptors originate from an adult with an advanced solid tumor such as melanoma, head and neck, liver or kidney cancer. Each CDR3 is given with its conserved first and last residue. Each record gives: J gene, V gene, clone size, D gene, CDR3 DNA, CDR3 protein. A D gene is named only where the DNA matches it firmly. The size entry is marked missing in some rows and otherwise reads once, few, many or a size class.

TRBJ2-5	TRBV7-3	.	.	TGTGCCAGCAGCTACAGGGGTGGGGGAGGAGAGACCCAGTACTTC	CASSYRGGGGETQYF
TRBJ1-6	TRBV14	.	TRBD1	TGTGCCAGCAGCCAGTCAGGGGGTTCGCGGACCAATTCACCCCTCCACTTT	CASSQSGGSRTNSPLHF
TRBJ2-1	TRBV7-3	.	TRBD1	TGTGCCAGCAGCGGACAGGGGGCGTACAATGAGCAGTTCTTC	CASSGQGAYNEQFF
TRBJ2-3	TRBV11-2	.	.	TGTGCCAGCAGCTCTTCCACTAGCACAGATACGCAGTATTTT	CASSSSTSTDTQYF
TRBJ2-1	TRBV19	.	TRBD1	TGTGCCAGCGGATCAACAGGGGTCGGCAATGAGCAGTTCTTC	CASGSTGVGNEQFF
TRBJ2-7	TRBV19	once	TRBD1	TGTGCCAGTAGTACGGGACAGTTGACCTACGAGCAGTACTTC	CASSTGQLTYEQYF
TRBJ1-2	TRBV6-5	.	.	TGTGCCAGCAGCCTCCCCGGGGCGCGTGGAGGCTACACCTTC	CASSLPGARGGYTF
TRBJ2-3	TRBV5-1	.	TRBD2	TGCGCCAGCAGCTTGTCCCCGGGAGGGGCCGGGGATACGCAGTATTTT	CASSLSPGGAGDTQYF
TRBJ2-7	TRBV2	.	.	TGTGCCAGTTCGACGGTCTACGAGCAGTACTTC	CASSTVYEQYF
TRBJ2-7	TRBV6-4	.	.	TGTGCCAGCAGTCTTAATTCCGGCTACGAGCAGTACTTC	CASSLNSGYEQYF
TRBJ2-1	TRBV11-2	.	TRBD2	TGTGCCAGCAGCTTAGACGGGAGGGCCTTGGATGAGCAGTTCTTC	CASSLDGRALDEQFF
TRBJ1-2	TRBV9	.	.	TGTGCCAGCAGCGTCCAGACGGGACGTGGCGGCTACACCTTC	CASSVQTGRGGYTF
TRBJ2-7	TRBV25-1	.	.	TGTGCCAGCAGTGTGGCAGCCTACGAGCAGTACTTC	CASSVAAYEQYF
TRBJ2-2	TRBV27	.	TRBD2	TGTGCCAGCAGGATGGGGGGGAGGGGGAACACCGGGGAGCTGTTTTTT	CASRMGGRGNTGELFF
TRBJ2-3	TRBV27	.	TRBD2	TGTGCCAGCAGTTTTTCGCTAGCGGGGGAGCCGGGAACGCAGTATTTT	CASSFSLAGEPGTQYF
TRBJ2-3	TRBV5-8	.	.	TGTGCCAGCAGCTTTACAAATACGCAGTATTTT	CASSFTNTQYF
TRBJ2-1	TRBV10-2	.	.	TGCGCCAGCAGTCGTCTCACGGAGGGTGAGCAGTTCTTC	CASSRLTEGEQFF
TRBJ1-1	TRBV7-2	once	.	TGTGCCAGCAGCTTATCCGGGGCCACTGAAGCTTTCTTT	CASSLSGATEAFF
TRBJ2-2	TRBV2	.	.	TGTGCCAGCAGTGGGGGGTCCTCTGGACAATTGAACACCGGGGAGCTGTTTTTT	CASSGGSSGQLNTGELFF
TRBJ1-6	TRBV7-9	.	.	TGTGCCAGCAGCCCAAGTCTGGTTGATTCACCCCTCCACTTT	CASSPSLVDSPLHF
TRBJ2-1	TRBV6-4	.	TRBD1	TGTGCCAGCAGTGAGGCCGGGACAGGGAACTACAATGAGCAGTTCTTC	CASSEAGTGNYNEQFF
TRBJ2-1	TRBV5-8	.	.	TGTGCCAGCACCCGGTTTGATGAGCAGTTCTTC	CASTRFDEQFF
TRBJ2-1	TRBV18	.	TRBD2	TGTGCCAGCTCACCCCTTAGCGGGGGCCACGCGAATGAGCAGTTCTTC	CASSPLSGGHANEQFF
TRBJ2-7	TRBV2	few	.	TGTGCCAGCAGCACGGGGGCCCTCTACGAGCAGTACTTC	CASSTGALYEQYF
TRBJ2-1	TRBV18	.	.	TGTGCCAGCTCACCAGGACAGTCGATTTCGCCGTTCTTC	CASSPGQSISPFF
TRBJ2-3	TRBV5-1	.	TRBD2	TGCGCCAGCAGCCCGACTAGCTACCCAGATACGCAGTATTTT	CASSPTSYPDTQYF
TRBJ1-2	TRBV19	.	TRBD1	TGTGCCAGTAGTATAGCCGCACCGGGACAGGGTGGCTATGGCTACACCTTC	CASSIAAPGQGGYGYTF
TRBJ2-5	TRBV5-1	.	TRBD1	TGCGCCAGCAGACCCGGGACAGCCTACCAAGAGACCCAGTACTTC	CASRPGTAYQETQYF
TRBJ1-4	TRBV19	.	TRBD1	TGTGCCAGTAGTCCGCCGGGACAGGTTAATGAAAAACTGTTTTTT	CASSPPGQVNEKLFF
TRBJ2-5	TRBV15	.	TRBD2	TGTGCCACCAGCAGAGATCGAGCTAGCGGGAACCAAGAGACCCAGTACTTC	CATSRDRASGNQETQYF
TRBJ2-7	TRBV10-3	.	.	TGTGCCGCTACGTCCGAATTGAGTTCCAACGAGCAGTACTTC	CAATSELSSNEQYF
TRBJ2-1	TRBV4-3	.	.	TGCGCCAGCAGCCAAGAACCTTCACGTACTGAGCAGTTCTTC	CASSQEPSRTEQFF
TRBJ2-1	TRBV29-1	.	.	TGCAGCGTTGTTCGGCGGGGAAGCTCCTACAATGAGCAGTTCTTC	CSVVRRGSSYNEQFF
TRBJ2-3	TRBV7-3	.	TRBD2	TGTGCCAGCAGCTTAAGCGGGGGGCGATCAGATACGCAGTATTTT	CASSLSGGRSDTQYF
TRBJ2-5	TRBV30	.	.	TGTGCCTGGAGCATTACGGGGGAGACCCAGTACTTC	CAWSITGETQYF
TRBJ1-1	TRBV6-5	.	.	TGTGCCAGCAGTGCCCCCTCTTACGCAGGAGCCAAAGCTTTCTTT	CASSAPSYAGAKAFF
TRBJ1-4	TRBV11-2	.	.	TGTGCCAGCAGCTTAGTAGGGGCGCGGGGTGAAAAACTGTTTTTT	CASSLVGARGEKLFF
TRBJ2-1	TRBV4-2	few	TRBD2	TGTGCCAGCAGCCAACTAGCGGGAGCCTACAATGAGCAGTTCTTC	CASSQLAGAYNEQFF
TRBJ2-2	TRBV18	.	.	TGTGCCAGCTCACAAGGGATGAACACCGGGGAGCTGTTTTTT	CASSQGMNTGELFF
TRBJ1-1	TRBV25-1	.	.	TGTGCCAGCAGGAGGGGAAGAGAAGCTTTCTTT	CASRRGREAFF
TRBJ1-4	TRBV4-3	.	.	TGCGCCAGCAGCCATGGTCGTGGAGCGGTTGGGGAACTGTTTTTT	CASSHGRGAVGELFF
TRBJ1-2	TRBV5-1	.	.	TGCGCCAGCAGATTCGGGGAGGGATATGGCTACACCTTC	CASRFGEGYGYTF
TRBJ1-1	TRBV4-2	.	.	TGTGCCAGCAGCCAACATGGAACAGGAGCCACTGAAGCTTTCTTT	CASSQHGTGATEAFF